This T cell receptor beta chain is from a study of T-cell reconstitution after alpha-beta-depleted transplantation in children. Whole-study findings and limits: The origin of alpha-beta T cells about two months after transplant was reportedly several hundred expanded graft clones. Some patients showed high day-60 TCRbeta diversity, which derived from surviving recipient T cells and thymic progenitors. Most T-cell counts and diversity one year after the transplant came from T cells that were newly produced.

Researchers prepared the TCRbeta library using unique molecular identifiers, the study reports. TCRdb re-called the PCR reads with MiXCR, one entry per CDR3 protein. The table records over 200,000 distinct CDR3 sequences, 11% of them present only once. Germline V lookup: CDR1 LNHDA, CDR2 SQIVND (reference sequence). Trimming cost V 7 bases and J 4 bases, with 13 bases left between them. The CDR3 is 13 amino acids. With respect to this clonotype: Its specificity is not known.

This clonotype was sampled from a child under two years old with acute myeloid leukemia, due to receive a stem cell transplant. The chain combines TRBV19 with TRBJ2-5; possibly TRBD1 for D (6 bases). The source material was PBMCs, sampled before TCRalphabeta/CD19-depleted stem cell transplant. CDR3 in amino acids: CASKGVRGETQYF. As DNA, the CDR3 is TGTGCCAGTAAGGGGGTCAGGGGAGAGACCCAGTACTTC.